This entry is about one TCR beta chain. The antigen remains unidentified. This record belongs to a study of T cell repertoires in cytomegalovirus infection. Overall study results and limits: Pooled public TCR beta family frequency picked out CMV carriers with the relevant HLA.

The V and J ends lost 0 bases and 2 bases respectively, with 12 bases between them. The CDR3 covers 15 residues. Germline V lookup: CDR1 SGHKS, CDR2 YYEKEE (reference sequence). TCRdb passed the reads through MiXCR, listing each CDR3 protein once. The table lists 310,000 or so distinct CDR3 sequences, over 20% of them singletons. The specimen was PBMCs. The clonotype originates from a human donor in good health (CMV status not recorded). Some clones in this sample may be carry-over from other donors' samples. The chain links TRBV5-5 to TRBJ2-7, with D unresolved. This CDR3 reads CASSLGSPPTYEQYF. CDR3 nucleotides: TGTGCCAGCAGCTTGGGCAGTCCACCAACCTACGAGCAGTACTTC.